Below, 24 T cell receptor beta chains from the same sample are listed, as sequenced in a study of blood T cell repertoires in COVID-19. Only in-frame clones appear in the TCRdb table, and some are missing; sequencing was by immunoSEQ multiplex PCR. The sample consists of more than 150,000 clones, around four fifths of them appearing once. Sequenced sample: peripheral blood. The receptor source for this set is a woman in her thirties with acute or convalescent COVID-19.

This chain joins TRBV7-2 and TRBJ2-2; 9 bases line up with TRBD2. Germline V gives CDR1 SGHTA, CDR2 FQGNSA. V was clipped by 1 base and J by 7 bases; unmatched bases: 7. The CDR3 length is 16 residues. The CDR3 protein is CASSLVLAGLGGELFF. CDR3 nucleotides: TGTGCCAGCAGCTTAGTTCTAGCGGGATTAGGCGGGGAGCTGTTTTTT.

This sequence joins TRBV5-6 and TRBJ1-5; 8 bases are a match to TRBD1. This CDR3 comprises 15 residues. CDR1 is SGHDT and CDR2 is YYEEEE in the germline V gene. With V trimmed by 2 bases and J by 6 bases, 7 bases remained unmatched. The CDR3 is CASSFGQGWTQPQHF. In nucleotides, the CDR3 is TGTGCCAGCAGCTTTGGACAGGGTTGGACTCAGCCCCAGCATTTT.

As concerns this clone: The sample contains more than one DNA sequence encoding this CDR3. J is TRBJ1-5 and V is TRBV18, with a weak D call TRBD1 (6 bases). CDR3 length equals 15 residues. Per the germline V gene, CDR1 is KGHSH and CDR2 is LQKENI. Trimming stripped 3 bases from V and 4 bases from J, with 13 bases between. CDR3 protein: CASSPGTDSNQPQHF. The DNA for the CDR3 is TGTGCCAGCTCACCGGGGACGGACAGTAATCAGCCCCAGCATTTT.

This sequence joins TRBV7-9 and TRBJ2-7; tentatively, D is TRBD2 (5 bases). Germline V gives CDR1 SEHNR, CDR2 FQNEAQ (reference sequence). The CDR3 consists of 17 residues. The ends were cut back, 5 bases at V and 6 bases at J, with 26 bases in the middle. The CDR3: CASSPPGLRTVWGEQYF. CDR3 in DNA: TGTGCCAGCAGCCCCCCCGGACTTCGCACCGTTTGGGGCGAGCAGTACTTC.

The V call is TRBV19, the J call TRBJ1-2; no clear D gene. The V and J ends lost 7 bases and 2 bases respectively, with 8 bases between them. This CDR3 is 12 amino acids long. Germline values: CDR1 LNHDA, CDR2 SQIVND (reference sequence). The CDR3 nucleotides are TGTGCCAGTACTGTGGGCAACTATGGCTACACCTTC. Its protein is CASTVGNYGYTF.

The genes are TRBV28 and TRBJ2-4; TRBD2 is a possible D gene (6 bases). Germline V gene sequence: CDR1 MDHEN, CDR2 SYDVKM. V was clipped by 7 bases and J by 0 bases, with 10 bases between them. This CDR3 has 14 residues. The CDR3 is CASIPGVAKNIQYF. As DNA, the CDR3 is TGTGCCAGCATTCCGGGGGTAGCCAAAAACATTCAGTACTTC.

The chain uses TRBV6-2 or TRBV6-3 and TRBJ2-7; 8 positions agree with TRBD2. This CDR3 is 14 amino acids long. Germline CDR1 MNHEY, CDR2 SVGEGT. Trimming took 4 bases from V and 2 from J; bases not matched to a gene: 4. CDR3 sequence reads: CASSFAGGPYEQYF. The CDR3 bases are TGTGCCAGCAGTTTTGCGGGGGGACCCTACGAGCAGTACTTC.

This clone has a handful of counts. The chain uses TRBV5-1 and TRBJ2-7, with TRBD2 as a possible D gene (5 bases). CDR1 SGHRS and CDR2 YFSETQ come from the germline V gene. V lost 0 bases and J 7 bases, leaving 11 bases between the germline ends. The CDR3 is made up of 13 amino acids. The CDR3 spells CASSLVPPGEQYF. In nucleotides, the CDR3 is TGCGCCAGCAGCTTGGTCCCTCCGGGGGAGCAGTACTTC.

The sample holds a few counts of this clone. The CDR3 is CASTHGVTGHSNQPQHF. The CDR3 DNA reads TGTGCCAGTACCCATGGGGTGACAGGTCATAGCAATCAGCCCCAGCATTTT. The chain combines TRBV19 with TRBJ1-5; D is possibly TRBD1 (6 bases). The V end lost 7 bases, the J end lost 0 bases, and 19 bases lay between the germline ends. Germline CDR1 LNHDA, CDR2 SQIVND (reference sequence). The CDR3 sequence is 17 residues long. The full variable domain, its missing parts supplied by reference TRBV19 and TRBJ1-5, is DGGITQSPKYLFRKEGQNVTLSCEQNLNHDAMYWYRQDPGQGLRLIYYSQIVNDFQKGDIAEGYSVSREKKESFPLTVTSAQKNPTAFYLCASTHGVTGHSNQPQHFGDGTRLSIL.

The V and J genes are TRBV6-5 and TRBJ2-7; 10 bases match TRBD2. After removal of 5 bases from V and 5 bases from J, the junction contained 6 bases not matched to a gene. Germline assignment: CDR1 MNHEY and CDR2 SVGAGI. The CDR3 runs to 14 residues. As DNA, the CDR3 is TGTGCCAGCAGTCCTAGCGGGAGTATACACGAGCAGTACTTC. Amino acid sequence: CASSPSGSIHEQYF.

This clone was picked up a small number of times. The chain couples TRBV11-2 to TRBJ2-7; 7 bases line up with TRBD2. There are 15 residues in the CDR3. The junction had 16 bases not matched to a gene; V was cut back by 7 bases and J by 7 bases. CDR1 and CDR2 (germline): SGHAT, FQNNGV. The CDR3 DNA reads TGTGCCAGCACCAAATCCGCGGCTAGGGAGGGAGAGCAGTACTTC. Encoded protein: CASTKSAAREGEQYF.

This clone was detected only a few times. V usage is TRBV11-2 and J usage is TRBJ2-3, with TRBD1 matching 9 bases. The CDR3 has 14 residues. Germline V gene sequence: CDR1 SGHAT, CDR2 FQNNGV. V was clipped by 5 bases and J by 3 bases; unmatched bases: 3. The CDR3 DNA sequence: TGTGCCAGCAGCCTGGGGACAGGGACAGATACGCAGTATTTT. Encoded protein: CASSLGTGTDTQYF. Based on the CDR3 plus reference TRBV11-2 and TRBJ2-3, the full variable domain is EAGVAQSPRYKIIEKRQSVAFWCNPISGHATLYWYQQILGQGPKLLIQFQNNGVVDDSQLPKDRFSAERLKGVDSTLKIQPAKLEDSAVYLCASSLGTGTDTQYFGPGTRLTVL.

The chain carries TRBV5-4 and TRBJ2-3; D gene unclear. The CDR3 length is 15 residues. Looked up from germline, CDR1 is SGHNT and CDR2 is YYREEE (reference sequence). The ends were cut back, 3 bases at V and 0 bases at J, with 11 bases in the middle. Here the CDR3 reads CASSSPGESTDTQYF. CDR3 in DNA: TGTGCCAGCAGCTCGCCTGGAGAGAGCACAGATACGCAGTATTTT.

This clone was seen only a few times. The V call is TRBV7-3, the J call TRBJ1-6; D is ambiguous. V was shortened by 1 base and J by 8 bases, with 12 bases between the two germline ends. Germline V CDR1 and CDR2: SGHTA, FQGTGA. This CDR3 has 15 residues. CDR3 nucleotide sequence: TGTGCCAGCAGCTTAATTGCGGGGAGGGATTCACCCCTCCACTTT. It translates to CASSLIAGRDSPLHF.

The rearrangement links TRBV10-3 to TRBJ1-4, with unresolved D. In germline, CDR1 is ENHRY, CDR2 SYGVKD. Trimming took off 0 bases at V and 7 bases at J, with 12 bases between the two ends. CDR3 length equals 15 residues. The CDR3 DNA is TGTGCCATCAGTGAGTCGACATGGGAGAGTGAAAAACTGTTTTTT. Encoded protein: CAISESTWESEKLFF.

With regard to this clone: Germline and junction disagree at one end, which may indicate a read error. The chain carries TRBV5-1 and TRBJ1-3, with D perhaps matching TRBD1 (5 bases). Per the germline V gene, CDR1 is SGHRS and CDR2 is YFSETQ. The CDR3 is 13 amino acids. CDR3 coding DNA: TGCGCCAGTAGCTTGGGGCAGAGAAACACCATATATTTT. This translates into CASSLGQRNTIYF.

The rearrangement joins TRBV7-2 to TRBJ2-3; the match to TRBD1 covers 8 bases. The V gene end was trimmed by 5 bases and the J gene end by 0 bases; junction bases not matched to a gene: 10. Germline loops: CDR1 SGHTA, CDR2 FQGNSA. The CDR3 loop spans 17 amino acids. The CDR3 here is CASSRGQAGFSTDTQYF. CDR3 sequence (DNA): TGTGCCAGCAGCCGGGGACAGGCTGGTTTTAGCACAGATACGCAGTATTTT.

The V and J genes are TRBV5-1 and TRBJ1-2; 9 nucleotides match TRBD1. Germline V CDR1 and CDR2: SGHRS, YFSETQ. The trim removed 4 bases at V and 4 bases at J, leaving 5 bases unmatched. The CDR3 loop spans 14 amino acids. Written as DNA, the CDR3 is TGCGCCAGCAGCAAGGGACAGGGCAGCTATGGCTACACCTTC. This encodes CASSKGQGSYGYTF.

The chain recombines TRBV23-1 with TRBJ2-7; D might be TRBD1 (7 bases). TRBV23-1 is designated an ORF whose function remains uncertain. The CDR3 covers 14 residues. Trimming took off 6 bases at V and 4 bases at J, with 16 bases between the two ends. DNA of the CDR3: TGCGCCAGCAGCCTGGAGGGGGCAAGGTACGAGCAGTACTTC. Translating gives CASSLEGARYEQYF.

This sequence joins TRBV9 and TRBJ1-1; tentative D call: TRBD1 (6 bases). This CDR3 comprises 14 residues. The V and J ends lost 0 bases and 4 bases respectively, with 10 bases between them. Looked up from germline, CDR1 is SGDLS and CDR2 is YYNGEE. The CDR3 sequence: CASSVGQGTTEAFF. As DNA, the CDR3 is TGTGCCAGCAGCGTAGGGCAGGGGACCACTGAAGCTTTCTTT.

The chain has TRBV7-3 and TRBJ2-4; 8 positions agree with TRBD1. This CDR3 has 16 residues. Germline V gene sequence: CDR1 SGHTA, CDR2 FQGTGA. Trimming took 3 bases from V and 3 from J; bases not matched to a gene: 7. Here the CDR3 reads CASSFPGQDVKNIQYF. In DNA, the CDR3 is TGTGCCAGCAGCTTTCCGGGACAGGATGTCAAAAACATTCAGTACTTC. The full variable domain, completed using reference TRBV7-3 and TRBJ2-4, is GAGVSQTPSNKVTEKGKYVELRCDPISGHTALYWYRQSLGQGPEFLIYFQGTGAADDSGLPNDRFFAVRPEGSVSTLKIQRTERGDSAVYLCASSFPGQDVKNIQYFGAGTRLSVL.

The V call is TRBV27, the J call TRBJ1-1, with a weak D call TRBD1 (5 bases). Deletions cut 2 bases from V and 2 bases from J, with 12 bases between. Looked up from germline, CDR1 is MNHEY and CDR2 is SMNVEV (reference sequence). This CDR3 is built from 15 residues. The CDR3 region is CASSLGATPNTEAFF. As DNA, the CDR3 is TGTGCCAGCAGTTTAGGGGCGACACCTAACACTGAAGCTTTCTTT.

The chain carries TRBV7-2 and TRBJ2-1; TRBD2 matches at 11 bases. The germline CDR1 and CDR2 sequences are SGHTA and FQGNSA. J gave up 2 bases and V 5 bases, and 5 bases lay outside the gene matches. There are 16 residues in the CDR3. As DNA, the CDR3 is TGTGCCAGCAGCATAACTAGCGGGAGCCCCTACAATGAGCAGTTCTTC. Protein product: CASSITSGSPYNEQFF.

In the case of this clone: One junction end disagrees with the germline gene, perhaps due to a read error. V is TRBV9 and J is TRBJ1-6, with unresolved D. This CDR3 has 14 residues. Germline CDR1 and CDR2: SGDLS and YYNGEE. CDR3 sequence reads: CANSATGSSSPLHF. Written as DNA, the CDR3 is TGTGCCAACAGCGCTACCGGGAGTTCTTCACCCCTCCACTTT.